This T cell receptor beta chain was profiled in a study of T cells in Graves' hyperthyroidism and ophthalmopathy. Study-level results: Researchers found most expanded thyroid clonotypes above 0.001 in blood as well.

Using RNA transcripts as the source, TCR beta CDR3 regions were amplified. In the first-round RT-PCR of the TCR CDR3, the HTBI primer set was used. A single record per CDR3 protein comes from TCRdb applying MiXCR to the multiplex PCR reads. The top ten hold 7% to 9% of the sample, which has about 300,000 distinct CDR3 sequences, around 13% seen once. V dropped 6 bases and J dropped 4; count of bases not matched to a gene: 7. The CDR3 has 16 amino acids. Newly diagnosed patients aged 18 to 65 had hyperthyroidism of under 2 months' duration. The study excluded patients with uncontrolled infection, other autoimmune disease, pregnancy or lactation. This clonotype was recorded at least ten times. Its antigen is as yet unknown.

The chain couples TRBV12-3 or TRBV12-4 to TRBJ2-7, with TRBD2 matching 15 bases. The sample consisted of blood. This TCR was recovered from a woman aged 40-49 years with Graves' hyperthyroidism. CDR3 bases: TGTGCCAGCAGGGGACTAGCGGGAGGTGATGGTTACGAGCAGTACTTC. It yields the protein CASRGLAGGDGYEQYF.